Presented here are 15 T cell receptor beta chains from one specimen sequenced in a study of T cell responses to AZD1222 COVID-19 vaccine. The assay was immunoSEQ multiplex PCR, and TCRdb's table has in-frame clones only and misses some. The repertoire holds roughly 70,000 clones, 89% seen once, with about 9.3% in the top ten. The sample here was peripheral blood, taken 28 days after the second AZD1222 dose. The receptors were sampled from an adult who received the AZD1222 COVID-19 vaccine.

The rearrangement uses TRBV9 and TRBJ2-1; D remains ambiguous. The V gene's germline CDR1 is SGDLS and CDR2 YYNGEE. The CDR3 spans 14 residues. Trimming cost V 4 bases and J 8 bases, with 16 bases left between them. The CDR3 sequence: CASSPFSRYDEQFF. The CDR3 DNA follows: TGTGCCAGCAGCCCCTTTTCCAGGTACGATGAGCAGTTCTTC.

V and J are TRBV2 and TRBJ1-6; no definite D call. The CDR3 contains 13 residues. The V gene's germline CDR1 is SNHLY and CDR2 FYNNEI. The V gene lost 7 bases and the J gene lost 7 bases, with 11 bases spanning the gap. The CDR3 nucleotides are TGTGCCAGCAAGTCGGAAGAAAATTCACCCCTCCACTTT. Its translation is CASKSEENSPLHF.

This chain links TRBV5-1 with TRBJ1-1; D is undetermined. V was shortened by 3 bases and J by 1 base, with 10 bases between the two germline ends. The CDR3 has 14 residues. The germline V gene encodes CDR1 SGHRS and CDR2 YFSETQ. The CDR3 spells CASSSSDGNTEAFF. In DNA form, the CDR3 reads TGCGCCAGCAGCTCCTCGGACGGGAACACTGAAGCTTTCTTT.

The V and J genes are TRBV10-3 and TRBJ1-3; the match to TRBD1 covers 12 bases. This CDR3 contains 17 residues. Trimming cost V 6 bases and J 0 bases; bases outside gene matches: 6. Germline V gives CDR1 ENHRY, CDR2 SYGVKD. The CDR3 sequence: CAIRPGQGASSGNTIYF. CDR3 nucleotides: TGTGCCATCAGGCCGGGACAGGGGGCGAGCTCTGGAAACACCATATATTTT.

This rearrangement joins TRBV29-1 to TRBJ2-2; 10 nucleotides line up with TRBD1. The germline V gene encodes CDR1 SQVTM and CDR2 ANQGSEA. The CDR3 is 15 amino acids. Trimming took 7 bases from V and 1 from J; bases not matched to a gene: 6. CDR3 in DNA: TGCAGCGCCTACCGGACAGGGGGGAACACCGGGGAGCTGTTTTTT. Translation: CSAYRTGGNTGELFF.

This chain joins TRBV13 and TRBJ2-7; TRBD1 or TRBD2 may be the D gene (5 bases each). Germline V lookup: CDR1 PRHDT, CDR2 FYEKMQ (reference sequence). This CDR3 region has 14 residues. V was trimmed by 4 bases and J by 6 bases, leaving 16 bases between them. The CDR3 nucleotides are TGTGCCAGCAGCTCCTTGGGACGGCCGCTCGAGCAGTACGTC. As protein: CASSSLGRPLEQYV.

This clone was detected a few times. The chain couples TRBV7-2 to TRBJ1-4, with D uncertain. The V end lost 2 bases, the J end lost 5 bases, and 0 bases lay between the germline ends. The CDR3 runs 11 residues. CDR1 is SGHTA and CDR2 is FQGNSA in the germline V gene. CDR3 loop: CASSLNEKLFF. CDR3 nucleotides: TGTGCCAGCAGCTTAAATGAAAAACTGTTTTTT.

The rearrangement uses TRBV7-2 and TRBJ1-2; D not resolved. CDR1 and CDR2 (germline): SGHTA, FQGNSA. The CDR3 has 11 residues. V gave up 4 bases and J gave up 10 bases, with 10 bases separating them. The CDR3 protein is CASSSDGFYTF. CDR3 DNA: TGTGCCAGCAGCTCGGACGGTTTCTACACCTTC.

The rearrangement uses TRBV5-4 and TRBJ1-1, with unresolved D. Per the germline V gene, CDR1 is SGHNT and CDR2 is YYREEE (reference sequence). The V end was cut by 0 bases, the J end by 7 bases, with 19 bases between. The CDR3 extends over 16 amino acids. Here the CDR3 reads CASSLGPSGREGEAFF. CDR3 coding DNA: TGTGCCAGCAGCTTGGGCCCCTCGGGTAGGGAGGGTGAAGCTTTCTTT.

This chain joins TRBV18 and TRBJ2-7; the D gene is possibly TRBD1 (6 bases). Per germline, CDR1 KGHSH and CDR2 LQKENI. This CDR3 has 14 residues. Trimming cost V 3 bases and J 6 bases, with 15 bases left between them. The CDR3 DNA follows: TGTGCCAGCTCACCCTACCCAACAGGGACCGAGCAGTACTTC. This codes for CASSPYPTGTEQYF.

This chain's CDR3 is CASSLGGSDEQFF. For the CDR3, the DNA is TGTGCCAGCAGTCTCGGGGGCAGCGATGAGCAGTTCTTC. The rearrangement uses TRBV27 and TRBJ2-1, with D perhaps assigned TRBD1 or TRBD2 (6 bases each). V lost 5 bases to trimming and J lost 8 bases, with 13 bases between them. CDR3 size: 13 residues. Germline V lookup: CDR1 MNHEY, CDR2 SMNVEV (reference sequence).

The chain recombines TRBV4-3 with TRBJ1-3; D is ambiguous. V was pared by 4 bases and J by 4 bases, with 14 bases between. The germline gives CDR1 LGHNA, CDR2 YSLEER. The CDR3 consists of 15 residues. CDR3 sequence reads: CASSPTGLWGNTIYF. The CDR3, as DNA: TGCGCCAGCAGCCCGACCGGACTGTGGGGAAACACCATATATTTT.

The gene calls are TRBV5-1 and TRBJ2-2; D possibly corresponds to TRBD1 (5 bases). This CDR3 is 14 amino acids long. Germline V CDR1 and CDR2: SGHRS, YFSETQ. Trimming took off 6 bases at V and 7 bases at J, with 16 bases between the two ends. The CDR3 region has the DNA TGCGCCAGCACCCAGAGCAGGGTCCTCGGGGAGCTGTTTTTT. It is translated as CASTQSRVLGELFF.

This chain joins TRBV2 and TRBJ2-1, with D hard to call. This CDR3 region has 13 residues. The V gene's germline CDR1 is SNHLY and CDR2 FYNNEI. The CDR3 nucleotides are TGTGCTAAGGGTAGTGAGTCCTACAATGAGCAGTTCTTC. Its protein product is CAKGSESYNEQFF. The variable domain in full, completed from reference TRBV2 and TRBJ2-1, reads EPEVTQTPSHQVTQMGQEVILRCVPISNHLYFYWYRQILGQKVEFLVSFYNNEISEKSEIFDDQFSVERPDGSNFTLKIRSTKLEDSAMYFCAKGSESYNEQFFGPGTRLTVL.

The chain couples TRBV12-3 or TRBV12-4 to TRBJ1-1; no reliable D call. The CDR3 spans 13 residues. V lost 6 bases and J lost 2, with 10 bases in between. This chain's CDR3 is CASRPLFNTEAFF. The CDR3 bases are TGTGCCAGCAGACCTCTCTTCAACACTGAAGCTTTCTTT.